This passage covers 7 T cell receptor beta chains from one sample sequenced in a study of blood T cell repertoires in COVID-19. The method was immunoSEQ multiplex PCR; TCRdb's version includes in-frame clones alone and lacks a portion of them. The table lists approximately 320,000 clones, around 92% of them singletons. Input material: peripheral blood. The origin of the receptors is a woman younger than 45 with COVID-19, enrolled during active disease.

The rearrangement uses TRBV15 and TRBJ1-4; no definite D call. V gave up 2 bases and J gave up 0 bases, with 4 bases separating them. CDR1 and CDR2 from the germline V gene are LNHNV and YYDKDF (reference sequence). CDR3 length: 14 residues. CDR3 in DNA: TGTGCCACCAGCAGACTAACAACTAATGAAAAACTGTTTTTT. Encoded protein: CATSRLTTNEKLFF.

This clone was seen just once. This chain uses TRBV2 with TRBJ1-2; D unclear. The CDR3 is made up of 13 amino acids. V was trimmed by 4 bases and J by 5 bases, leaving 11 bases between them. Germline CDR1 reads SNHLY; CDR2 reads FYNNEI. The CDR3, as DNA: TGTGCCAGCAGTGTCGAGTGGAGATATGGCTACACCTTC. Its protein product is CASSVEWRYGYTF.

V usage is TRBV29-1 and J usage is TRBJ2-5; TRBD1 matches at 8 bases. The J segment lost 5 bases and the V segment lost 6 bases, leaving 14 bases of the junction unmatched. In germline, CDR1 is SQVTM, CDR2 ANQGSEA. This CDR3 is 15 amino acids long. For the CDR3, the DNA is TGCAGCGTAGGGGCCAGGGGGCTAAGGAAGGAGACCCAGTACTTC. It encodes CSVGARGLRKETQYF. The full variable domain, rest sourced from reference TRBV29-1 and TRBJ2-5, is SAVISQKPSRDICQRGTSLTIQCQVDSQVTMMFWYRQQPGQSLTLIATANQGSEATYESGFVIDKFPISRPNLTFSTLTVSNMSPEDSSIYLCSVGARGLRKETQYFGPGTRLLVL.

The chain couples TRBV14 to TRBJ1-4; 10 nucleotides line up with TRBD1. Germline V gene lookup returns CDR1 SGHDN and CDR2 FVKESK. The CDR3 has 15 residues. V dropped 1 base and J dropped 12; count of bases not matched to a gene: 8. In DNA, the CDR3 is TGTGCCAGCAGCCAAGTAGACAGGGGGCTGGATCAACTGTTTTTT. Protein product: CASSQVDRGLDQLFF.

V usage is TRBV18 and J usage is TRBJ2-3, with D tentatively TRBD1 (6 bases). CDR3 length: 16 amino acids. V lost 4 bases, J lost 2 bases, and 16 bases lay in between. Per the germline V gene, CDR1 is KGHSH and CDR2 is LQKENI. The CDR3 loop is CASSLQTAGATDTQYF. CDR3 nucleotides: TGTGCCAGCTCACTTCAGACGGCAGGGGCCACAGATACGCAGTATTTT. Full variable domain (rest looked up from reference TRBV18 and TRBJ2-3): NAGVMQNPRHLVRRRGQEARLRCSPMKGHSHVYWYRQLPEEGLKFMVYLQKENIIDESGMPKERFSAEFPKEGPSILRIQQVVRGDSAAYFCASSLQTAGATDTQYFGPGTRLTVL.

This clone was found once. CDR3 region: CASSQGAGGLIYEQYF. CDR3 coding DNA: TGCGCCAGCAGCCAAGGCGCGGGTGGGCTAATCTACGAGCAGTACTTC. This rearrangement joins TRBV4-1 to TRBJ2-7; tentative D call: TRBD2 (5 bases). The V and J ends lost 1 base and 3 bases respectively, with 16 bases between them. Germline V gene lookup returns CDR1 MGHRA and CDR2 YSYEKL. The CDR3 extends over 16 amino acids.

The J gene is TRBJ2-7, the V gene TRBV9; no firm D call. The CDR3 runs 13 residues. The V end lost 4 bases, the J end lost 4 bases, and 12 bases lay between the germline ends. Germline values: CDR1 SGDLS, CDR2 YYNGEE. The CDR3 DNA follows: TGTGCCAGCAGCCCCCCCAGAAGTTACGAGCAGTACTTC. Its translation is CASSPPRSYEQYF.